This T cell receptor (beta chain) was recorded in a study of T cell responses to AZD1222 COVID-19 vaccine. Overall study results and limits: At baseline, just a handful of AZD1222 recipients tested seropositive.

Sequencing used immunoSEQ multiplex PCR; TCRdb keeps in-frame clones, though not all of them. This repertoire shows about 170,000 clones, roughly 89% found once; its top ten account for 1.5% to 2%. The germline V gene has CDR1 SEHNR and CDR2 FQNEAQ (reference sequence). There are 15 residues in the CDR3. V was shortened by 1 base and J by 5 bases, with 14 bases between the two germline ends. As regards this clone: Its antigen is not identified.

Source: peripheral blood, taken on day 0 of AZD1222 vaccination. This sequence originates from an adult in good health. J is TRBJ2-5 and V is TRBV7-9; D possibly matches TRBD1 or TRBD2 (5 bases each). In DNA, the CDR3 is TGTGCCAGCAGCTTAGGGGGACCGGTGGAGGAGACCCAGTACTTC. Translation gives CASSLGGPVEETQYF.